The clone carrying this T cell receptor (beta chain) was seen a few times. Its antigen is as yet unknown. The sample is drawn from a study of CD4 T cells in relation to SARS-CoV-2 and coronaviruses. Before the COVID-19 pandemic, during about 2011-2019, CD4+ T cells were taken from unexposed donors. CD4+ T cells were isolated from the cells after around eleven days of culture. TCRdb's table, derived via immunoSEQ multiplex PCR, lists solely in-frame clones and lacks some. The sample carries some 19,000 clones, around three quarters recorded once. This sequence originates from a human donor in good health. Sequencing was done on a sample of CD4+ T cells from PBMCs, cultured in vitro.

The CDR3: CASSPVGGFEQYF. CDR3 in DNA: TGTGCCAGCAGCCCCGTCGGTGGGTTCGAGCAGTACTTC. V is TRBV7-2 and J is TRBJ2-7; D gene unclear. The CDR3 spans 13 residues. With 5 bases removed from V and 6 bases from J, the gap between germline ends came to 14 bases. Germline V CDR1 and CDR2: SGHTA, FQGNSA.